These T cell receptor beta chains were read from a single sample in a study of blood T cell repertoires in COVID-19. Sequencing used immunoSEQ multiplex PCR; TCRdb keeps in-frame clones, though not all of them. The sample records roughly 150,000 clones, about four fifths being singletons. Material: peripheral blood. The receptor set was obtained from a woman in her 70s who had recovered from COVID-19. The CDR3 runs from the conserved cysteine through the conserved F or W. The D gene is left open where the match is weak. The size of a clone is reported for some rows only, either as once, few or many, or as a class for expanded clones.

CDR3 length: 13; V gene: TRBV30; D gene: TRBD1; clone size: NA; J gene: TRBJ1-1; CDR3 protein: CACRTGANTEAFF; CDR3 DNA: TGTGCCTGTCGGACAGGAGCGAACACTGAAGCTTTCTTT
CDR3 length: 14; V gene: TRBV20-1; D gene: TRBD1; clone size: NA; J gene: TRBJ1-2; CDR3 protein: CSASRDRANYGYTF; CDR3 DNA: TGCAGTGCTAGTCGGGACAGGGCTAACTATGGCTACACCTTC
CDR3 length: 13; V gene: TRBV4-1; D gene: NA; clone size: many; J gene: TRBJ2-1; CDR3 protein: CASSQVWGGEQFF; CDR3 DNA: TGCGCCAGCAGCCAAGTGTGGGGCGGTGAGCAGTTCTTC
CDR3 length: 15; V gene: TRBV30; D gene: NA; clone size: few; J gene: TRBJ2-3; CDR3 protein: CAWTPAGTSTDTQYF; CDR3 DNA: TGTGCCTGGACCCCGGCCGGGACTAGCACAGATACGCAGTATTTT
CDR3 length: 14; V gene: TRBV7-9; D gene: NA; clone size: NA; J gene: TRBJ2-1; CDR3 protein: CAAEAPSSYNEQFF; CDR3 DNA: TGTGCAGCAGAGGCGCCGAGCTCCTACAATGAGCAGTTCTTC
CDR3 length: 15; V gene: TRBV19; D gene: TRBD1; clone size: NA; J gene: TRBJ1-2; CDR3 protein: CASRTAGAGGHGYTF; CDR3 DNA: TGTGCCAGTAGAACCGCCGGGGCAGGGGGCCATGGCTACACCTTC
CDR3 length: 13; V gene: TRBV18; D gene: NA; clone size: once; J gene: TRBJ1-1; CDR3 protein: CASQGPGNTEAFF; CDR3 DNA: TGTGCCAGCCAAGGCCCCGGGAATACTGAAGCTTTCTTT
CDR3 length: 12; V gene: TRBV10-3; D gene: NA; clone size: NA; J gene: TRBJ1-5; CDR3 protein: CAISPNNQPQHF; CDR3 DNA: TGTGCCATCAGCCCCAACAATCAGCCCCAGCATTTT
CDR3 length: 18; V gene: TRBV11-2; D gene: NA; clone size: NA; J gene: TRBJ2-6; CDR3 protein: CASSLGRRGNSGANVLTF; CDR3 DNA: TGTGCCAGCAGCTTAGGGCGGAGAGGCAACTCTGGGGCCAACGTCCTGACTTTC
CDR3 length: 14; V gene: TRBV7-9; D gene: TRBD2; clone size: NA; J gene: TRBJ2-3; CDR3 protein: CASSPGGGADTQYF; CDR3 DNA: TGTGCCAGCAGCCCGGGGGGTGGCGCAGATACGCAGTATTTT
CDR3 length: 14; V gene: TRBV3-1/TRBV3-2; D gene: TRBD1; clone size: NA; J gene: TRBJ1-2; CDR3 protein: CASSPAAGGHGYTF; CDR3 DNA: TGTGCCAGCAGCCCAGCGGCAGGGGGACATGGCTACACCTTC
CDR3 length: 15; V gene: TRBV27; D gene: NA; clone size: NA; J gene: TRBJ1-2; CDR3 protein: CASSRAPGANYGYTF; CDR3 DNA: TGTGCCAGCAGTAGGGCCCCGGGGGCTAACTATGGCTACACCTTC
CDR3 length: 13; V gene: TRBV3-1/TRBV3-2; D gene: NA; clone size: NA; J gene: TRBJ1-2; CDR3 protein: CASSREGGYGYTF; CDR3 DNA: TGTGCCAGCAGCCGAGAGGGGGGCTATGGCTACACCTTC
CDR3 length: 12; V gene: TRBV19; D gene: NA; clone size: NA; J gene: TRBJ1-2; CDR3 protein: CASPGANYGYTF; CDR3 DNA: TGTGCCAGCCCGGGGGCTAACTATGGCTACACCTTC
CDR3 length: 16; V gene: TRBV4-1; D gene: TRBD2; clone size: NA; J gene: TRBJ2-5; CDR3 protein: CASSQDLPSGQETQYF; CDR3 DNA: TGCGCCAGCAGCCAAGATCTCCCTAGCGGGCAAGAGACCCAGTACTTC
CDR3 length: 15; V gene: TRBV19; D gene: TRBD1; clone size: NA; J gene: TRBJ2-2; CDR3 protein: CASSPRTGDTGELFF; CDR3 DNA: TGTGCCAGTAGCCCCCGGACAGGGGATACCGGGGAGCTGTTTTTT
CDR3 length: 15; V gene: TRBV7-8; D gene: TRBD1; clone size: NA; J gene: TRBJ2-1; CDR3 protein: CASSPRTGGRLGQFF; CDR3 DNA: TGTGCCAGCAGCCCAAGGACAGGGGGAAGGCTTGGGCAGTTCTTC
CDR3 length: 14; V gene: TRBV28; D gene: NA; clone size: NA; J gene: TRBJ1-5; CDR3 protein: CASSLLGSNRPQHF; CDR3 DNA: TGTGCCAGCAGTTTATTGGGCAGCAATCGGCCCCAGCATTTT
CDR3 length: 14; V gene: TRBV9; D gene: TRBD2; clone size: NA; J gene: TRBJ2-7; CDR3 protein: CASSVTSASYEQYF; CDR3 DNA: TGTGCCAGCAGCGTAACTAGCGCCTCCTACGAGCAGTACTTC
CDR3 length: 14; V gene: TRBV5-4; D gene: TRBD2; clone size: NA; J gene: TRBJ2-7; CDR3 protein: CASSFSGASKEQYF; CDR3 DNA: TGTGCCAGCAGCTTTAGCGGGGCGTCTAAGGAGCAGTACTTC
CDR3 length: 16; V gene: TRBV6-6; D gene: NA; clone size: NA; J gene: TRBJ1-2; CDR3 protein: CASSYSSAGQNYGYTF; CDR3 DNA: TGTGCCAGCAGTTACTCGAGTGCAGGGCAGAACTATGGCTACACCTTC
CDR3 length: 16; V gene: TRBV4-1; D gene: TRBD2; clone size: NA; J gene: TRBJ2-7; CDR3 protein: CASSPGGTSAVYEQYF; CDR3 DNA: TGCGCCAGCAGCCCGGGGGGTACTAGCGCGGTCTACGAGCAGTACTTC
CDR3 length: 12; V gene: TRBV9; D gene: NA; clone size: NA; J gene: TRBJ1-2; CDR3 protein: CASSARRGGYTF; CDR3 DNA: TGTGCCAGCAGCGCTAGGAGGGGTGGCTACACCTTC